One sample yielded the 21 T cell receptor beta chains listed below, sequenced in a study of T-cell memory formation after mild COVID-19. TCRdb re-called the 5' RACE reads with MiXCR, one entry per CDR3 protein. The sample holds hundreds of thousands of distinct CDR3 sequences; 18% are singletons and the top ten take 12%. Sequenced material: PBMCs or a T cell subset sorted from them (not recorded which). The receptor set was obtained from an adult woman who had mild COVID-19 (a few samples of this study predate the infection). Cell type and time point are not known.

This CDR3 is CASSRYGELFF. CDR3 bases: TGTGCCAGCAGCCGATACGGGGAGCTGTTTTTT. This chain joins TRBV5-4 and TRBJ2-2; no clear D gene. Trimming took off 4 bases at V and 7 bases at J, with 5 bases between the two ends. The germline CDR1 and CDR2 sequences are SGHNT and YYREEE (reference sequence). The CDR3 contains 11 residues.

V and J are TRBV5-4 and TRBJ1-4, with TRBD1 identical over 9 bases. Germline V CDR1 and CDR2: SGHNT, YYREEE (reference sequence). The CDR3 covers 15 residues. The V gene end was trimmed by 3 bases and the J gene end by 5 bases; junction bases not matched to a gene: 5. CDR3 region: CASSWAGTGNEKLFF. DNA of the CDR3: TGTGCCAGCAGCTGGGCGGGGACAGGGAATGAAAAACTGTTTTTT.

This clonotype was counted between two and nine times. V is TRBV5-6 and J is TRBJ2-2; 9 nucleotides align to TRBD1. Germline CDR1 reads SGHDT; CDR2 reads YYEEEE. After removal of 4 bases from V and 2 bases from J, the junction contained 9 bases not matched to a gene. The CDR3 has 17 amino acids. The CDR3 is CASSVDPGQGNTGELFF. In DNA, the CDR3 is TGTGCCAGCAGCGTTGACCCGGGACAGGGAAACACCGGGGAGCTGTTTTTT.

This clonotype was observed a handful of times. V usage is TRBV12-3 or TRBV12-4 and J usage is TRBJ2-2, with D perhaps TRBD2 (5 bases). This CDR3 comprises 16 residues. V lost 3 bases and J 0 bases, leaving 11 bases between the germline ends. The CDR3 protein is CASSFPEGANTGELFF. CDR3 in DNA: TGTGCCAGCAGTTTCCCCGAGGGTGCGAACACCGGGGAGCTGTTTTTT.

The chain recombines TRBV19 with TRBJ2-3, with D perhaps matching TRBD2 (5 bases). Germline V gene data show CDR1 as LNHDA and CDR2 as SQIVND (reference sequence). The CDR3 loop spans 13 amino acids. V dropped 1 base and J dropped 7 bases, with 9 bases sitting between them. The CDR3 nucleotides are TGTGCCAGTAGTATAGGTCCGGGGAATACGCAGTATTTT. It encodes CASSIGPGNTQYF.

The V gene is TRBV29-1, the J gene TRBJ2-2; D uncertain. The CDR3 has 12 residues. The germline CDR1 and CDR2 sequences are SQVTM and ANQGSEA. V was trimmed by 6 bases and J by 4 bases, leaving 9 bases between them. The CDR3 region is CSVTPSTGELFF. The CDR3 coding sequence is TGCAGCGTAACTCCAAGCACCGGGGAGCTGTTTTTT.

This clonotype was detected only a few times. This rearrangement joins TRBV6-6 to TRBJ1-3, with D possibly matching TRBD1 (5 bases). V lost 3 bases and J lost 0, with 12 bases in between. There are 16 residues in the CDR3. Germline-derived CDR1 and CDR2 are MNHNY and SVGAGI (reference sequence). CDR3 DNA sequence: TGTGCCAGCAGTTATACCCCGGACAACTCTGGAAACACCATATATTTT. Translated, it gives CASSYTPDNSGNTIYF.

This clonotype was counted between two and nine times. This sequence joins TRBV13 and TRBJ2-4, with D maybe TRBD2 (6 bases). The CDR3 runs 15 residues. Between the trimmed V and J ends, which lost 5 bases and 0 bases, there was a span of 11 bases. From germline, CDR1 is PRHDT and CDR2 FYEKMQ (reference sequence). CDR3 sequence: CASSVGLRAKNIQYF. The CDR3 DNA reads TGTGCCAGCAGCGTGGGACTCCGAGCCAAAAACATTCAGTACTTC. Filled out from reference TRBV13 and TRBJ2-4, the complete variable domain reads AAGVIQSPRHLIKEKRETATLKCYPIPRHDTVYWYQQGPGQDPQFLISFYEKMQSDKGSIPDRFSAQQFSDYHSELNMSSLELGDSALYFCASSVGLRAKNIQYFGAGTRLSVL.

This clonotype has only one observation. The rearrangement joins TRBV5-6 to TRBJ2-7; D gene uncertain. This CDR3 is 13 amino acids long. The germline V gene has CDR1 SGHDT and CDR2 YYEEEE. V was pared by 2 bases and J by 0 bases, with 6 bases between. CDR3 nucleotide sequence: TGTGCCAGCAGCTTTTGGAACTCCTACGAGCAGTACTTC. It translates to CASSFWNSYEQYF. Drawing the rest from reference TRBV5-6 and TRBJ2-7, the complete variable domain is DAGVTQSPTHLIKTRGQQVTLRCSPKSGHDTVSWYQQALGQGPQFIFQYYEEEERQRGNFPDRFSGHQFPNYSSELNVNALLLGDSALYLCASSFWNSYEQYFGPGTRLTVT.

The chain has TRBV7-2 and TRBJ2-3, with D tentatively TRBD1 or TRBD2 (6 bases each). CDR3 length: 12 residues. Germline values: CDR1 SGHTA, CDR2 FQGNSA. V was trimmed by 11 bases and J by 2 bases, leaving 11 bases between them. CDR3 loop: CAWGAYTDTQYF. In nucleotides, the CDR3 is TGTGCCTGGGGGGCCTACACAGATACGCAGTATTTT.

The chain employs TRBV4-2 and TRBJ2-1, with D tentatively TRBD1 (6 bases). The V end was cut by 0 bases, the J end by 5 bases, with 11 bases between. The CDR3 totals 15 residues. Looked up from germline, CDR1 is LGHNA and CDR2 is YNFKEQ. Written as DNA, the CDR3 is TGTGCCAGCAGCCAAGATGAAGGGGGAAACAATGAGCAGTTCTTC. Protein: CASSQDEGGNNEQFF.

The chain uses TRBV20-1 and TRBJ2-5; D is undetermined. The CDR3 extends over 13 amino acids. Trimming left V 5 bases short and J 2 bases short, with 12 bases between. Per germline, CDR1 DFQATT and CDR2 SNEGSKA (reference sequence). The CDR3 loop reads CSAPWVKQETQYF. The CDR3 coding sequence is TGCAGTGCTCCCTGGGTAAAACAAGAGACCCAGTACTTC.

The chain links TRBV24-1 to TRBJ2-5; the D gene is possibly TRBD2 (5 bases). CDR1 and CDR2 from the germline V gene are KGHDR and SFDVKD. The V and J ends lost 4 bases and 1 base respectively, with 12 bases between them. CDR3 length equals 15 residues. The CDR3 here is CATSERSSGQETQYF. The CDR3 DNA follows: TGTGCCACCAGTGAGCGCTCGAGCGGCCAAGAGACCCAGTACTTC.

The CDR3 DNA sequence: TGTGCCAGCAGTGACCAACTCTCGGGGGGCCAAAGCGGGGAGCTGTTTTTT. Its protein is CASSDQLSGGQSGELFF. This rearrangement joins TRBV6-4 to TRBJ2-2, with a tentative D call TRBD2 (7 bases). The CDR3 loop spans 17 amino acids. CDR1 is MRHNA, CDR2 SNTAGT, per germline. V was cut by 2 bases and J by 7 bases, with 20 bases left in between.

This clonotype came up a few times. The genes are TRBV5-1 and TRBJ1-2; a weak D match, TRBD1 (6 bases). Germline CDR1 reads SGHRS; CDR2 reads YFSETQ. This CDR3 is built from 17 residues. V lost 1 base to trimming and J lost 0 bases, with 16 bases between them. The CDR3 reads CASSLLPGASANYGYTF. The CDR3 DNA reads TGCGCCAGCAGCTTGTTGCCAGGGGCCTCAGCTAACTATGGCTACACCTTC.

This clonotype appeared a few times. This chain links TRBV7-9 with TRBJ1-1, with a possible D match to TRBD1 (5 bases). Trimming pared 5 bases from V and 1 base from J, leaving 14 bases between. CDR1 and CDR2 from the germline V gene are SEHNR and FQNEAQ (reference sequence). This CDR3 is 15 amino acids long. The CDR3 nucleotides are TGTGCCAGCAGCCTACGGGACCCCGGGAACACTGAAGCTTTCTTT. Amino acid sequence: CASSLRDPGNTEAFF.

J is TRBJ1-1 and V is TRBV11-3; D gene ambiguous. The CDR3 sequence is 14 residues long. Germline V CDR1 and CDR2: SGHNT, YENEEA. Trimming cost V 1 base and J 5 bases, with 11 bases left between them. The CDR3 spells CASSLGLGRTEAFF. The CDR3 DNA reads as TGTGCCAGCAGCTTAGGTCTGGGAAGGACTGAAGCTTTCTTT.

The chain links TRBV5-1 to TRBJ2-7; weak D call: TRBD2 (6 bases). Trimming pared 1 base from V and 0 bases from J, leaving 20 bases between. CDR1 SGHRS and CDR2 YFSETQ come from the germline V gene. CDR3 length equals 18 residues. The chain's CDR3 is CASSLTVSAGPISYEQYF. For the CDR3, the DNA is TGCGCCAGCAGCTTGACTGTTTCGGCGGGACCTATCTCCTACGAGCAGTACTTC.

The chain has TRBV4-3 and TRBJ2-7, with D possibly TRBD2 on 6 matching bases. The CDR3 runs 15 residues. Trimming cost V 4 bases and J 3 bases, with 16 bases left between them. Germline V CDR1 and CDR2: LGHNA, YSLEER. CDR3 protein: CASSPTSSLVYEQYF. CDR3 bases: TGCGCCAGCAGCCCGACTAGTTCTTTGGTCTACGAGCAGTACTTC.

This clonotype was seen at least ten times. The chain links TRBV12-3 or TRBV12-4 to TRBJ2-3, with 10 bases that match TRBD2. The CDR3 spans 14 residues. The trim removed 6 bases at V and 4 bases at J, leaving 4 bases unmatched. Here the CDR3 reads CASRSGTSADTQYF. Written as DNA, the CDR3 is TGTGCCAGCAGATCCGGGACTAGCGCAGATACGCAGTATTTT.

A few counts support this clonotype. The chain uses TRBV12-3 or TRBV12-4 and TRBJ2-7; 11 bases are shared with TRBD1. Germline trimming cut 7 bases from V and 7 bases from J; bases unmatched to any gene: 9. CDR3 length: 14 residues. The CDR3 bases are TGTGCCAGCACTCCCGGACAGGGGGCCGGGGAGCAGTACTTC. Encoded protein: CASTPGQGAGEQYF.